These 25 T cell receptor beta chains share one sample of origin, sequenced in a study of shared clonotypes between healthy human individuals. Method: immunoSEQ multiplex PCR; TCRdb's copy keeps in-frame clones and lacks some. The sample has approximately 620,000 clones; around 97% are singletons. The sample was naive CD4+ T cells sorted from blood. Subset specified: CD45RA+ positively selected. The receptors were gathered from a woman in her twenties or thirties in good health.

This chain uses TRBV6-1 with TRBJ2-7; 7 positions match TRBD2. Losses at the gene ends were 6 bases for V and 3 bases for J; bases not matched to a gene: 5. The CDR3 is made up of 13 amino acids. The V gene's germline CDR1 is MNHNS and CDR2 SASEGT. CDR3: CASSPGGYYEQYF. The CDR3 nucleotides read TGTGCCAGCAGCCCCGGGGGGTACTACGAGCAGTACTTC.

Here the CDR3 DNA reads TGTGCCAGCAGCTTAGGCTCAGCCACCTCTGGGGCCAACGTCCTGACTTTC. It specifies CASSLGSATSGANVLTF. The chain combines TRBV7-9 with TRBJ2-6; D gene ambiguous. This CDR3 has 17 amino acids. Germline lookup yields CDR1 SEHNR and CDR2 FQNEAQ (reference sequence). V lost 1 base and J lost 0, with 10 bases in between.

This chain connects TRBV7-9 to TRBJ1-4; TRBD1 matches at 7 bases. Germline lookup yields CDR1 SEHNR and CDR2 FQNEAQ (reference sequence). The CDR3 sequence is 14 residues long. The ends lost 4 bases at V and 7 bases at J; junction bases unmatched: 6. CDR3 amino acids: CASSSDREGEKLFF. DNA for the CDR3: TGTGCCAGCAGCTCTGACAGGGAGGGTGAAAAACTGTTTTTT. Full variable domain (missing parts from reference TRBV7-9 and TRBJ1-4): DTGVSQNPRHKITKRGQNVTFRCDPISEHNRLYWYRQTLGQGPEFLTYFQNEAQLEKSRLLSDRFSAERPKGSFSTLEIQRTEQGDSAMYLCASSSDREGEKLFFGSGTQLSVL.

The genes are TRBV28 and TRBJ2-7, with D maybe TRBD1 (5 bases). V was cut by 10 bases and J by 7 bases, with 17 bases left in between. The V gene's germline CDR1 is MDHEN and CDR2 SYDVKM. The CDR3 covers 12 residues. CDR3 in DNA: TGTGCCACCGGTGACAGAGCCGAGGAGCAGTACTTC. Its protein is CATGDRAEEQYF.

CDR3 region: CAISPGQGPPGNTIYF. The DNA of the CDR3 is TGTGCCATCAGCCCGGGACAGGGGCCTCCTGGAAACACCATATATTTT. The chain is built from TRBV10-3 and TRBJ1-3, with 10 bases identical to TRBD1. The V segment lost 6 bases and the J segment 2 bases; nucleotides outside the gene matches: 7. The CDR3 is 16 amino acids. Germline V gene sequence: CDR1 ENHRY, CDR2 SYGVKD.

V and J are TRBV14 and TRBJ1-1; 8 bases line up with TRBD1. This CDR3 contains 15 residues. V trimming: 4 bases; J trimming: 4 bases; junction bases outside the gene matches: 8. Germline V lookup: CDR1 SGHDN, CDR2 FVKESK. The CDR3 sequence is CASSPRQGLSTEAFF. CDR3 in DNA: TGTGCCAGCAGCCCTAGACAGGGGCTGAGCACTGAAGCTTTCTTT.

This rearrangement joins TRBV19 to TRBJ2-7; D may match TRBD1 or TRBD2 (5 bases each). Between the trimmed V and J ends, which lost 3 bases and 0 bases, there was a span of 6 bases. Germline V CDR1 and CDR2: LNHDA, SQIVND (reference sequence). The CDR3 is made up of 13 amino acids. The CDR3 is CASSMRGSYEQYF. DNA for the CDR3: TGTGCCAGTAGTATGAGGGGCTCCTACGAGCAGTACTTC.

The chain's CDR3 is CASSPATGTFREKLFF. The CDR3, as DNA: TGTGCCAGCAGTCCTGCAACAGGGACCTTTAGGGAAAAACTGTTTTTT. The chain recombines TRBV27 with TRBJ1-4; perhaps TRBD1 as D (6 bases). CDR3 length: 16 residues. Trimming pared 5 bases from V and 8 bases from J, leaving 21 bases between. Per germline, CDR1 MNHEY and CDR2 SMNVEV (reference sequence).

The chain links TRBV4-1 to TRBJ1-4, with TRBD1 identical over 7 bases. Germline values: CDR1 MGHRA, CDR2 YSYEKL. With V trimmed by 2 bases and J by 0 bases, 12 bases remained unmatched. The CDR3 spans 19 residues. CDR3 coding DNA: TGCGCCAGCAGCCAACGCCGCCGGGACAGTATAGCAACTAATGAAAAACTGTTTTTT. It encodes CASSQRRRDSIATNEKLFF.

The rearrangement uses TRBV5-4 and TRBJ2-2; D might be TRBD1 (5 bases). The CDR3 is 16 amino acids. The germline V and J ends were trimmed by 0 bases and 5 bases, with 14 bases remaining between them. Germline CDR1 and CDR2: SGHNT and YYREEE (reference sequence). For the CDR3, the DNA is TGTGCCAGCAGCTTGGTTCCAGGGAAGCTGACCGGGGAGCTGTTTTTT. Amino acid sequence: CASSLVPGKLTGELFF.

CDR3 amino acids: CASSLGGGDSNQPQHF. The DNA of the CDR3 is TGCGCCAGCAGCCTTGGGGGCGGTGATAGCAATCAGCCCCAGCATTTT. The chain recombines TRBV4-1 with TRBJ1-5; maybe TRBD1 (6 bases). This CDR3 has 16 residues. V lost 4 bases to trimming and J lost 0 bases, with 13 bases between them. Germline V gene data show CDR1 as MGHRA and CDR2 as YSYEKL.

The V call is TRBV6-5, the J call TRBJ2-5, with TRBD1 identical over 7 bases. The junction had 6 bases not matched to a gene; V was cut back by 9 bases and J by 2 bases. This CDR3 is built from 13 residues. Per the germline V gene, CDR1 is MNHEY and CDR2 is SVGAGI. Here the CDR3 DNA reads TGTGCCAGACCGACAGGGACACAAGAGACCCAGTACTTC. Translated: CARPTGTQETQYF.

The CDR3 region is CASSEKVAGLETQYF. DNA for the CDR3: TGCGCCAGCAGTGAGAAAGTAGCGGGTCTGGAGACCCAGTACTTC. This chain links TRBV10-1 with TRBJ2-5; TRBD2 aligns across 7 bases. Unmatched junction bases numbered 8, after V lost 2 bases and J lost 5 bases. Per germline, CDR1 WNHNN and CDR2 SYGVQD (reference sequence). The CDR3 has 15 amino acids.

The chain couples TRBV11-2 to TRBJ1-6; 9 positions agree with TRBD1. This CDR3 has 16 amino acids. The J segment lost 7 bases and the V segment lost 0 bases, leaving 4 bases of the junction unmatched. In germline, CDR1 is SGHAT, CDR2 FQNNGV. This chain's CDR3 is CASSLEQGAYNSPLHF. CDR3 DNA sequence: TGTGCCAGCAGCTTAGAACAGGGGGCTTACAATTCACCCCTCCACTTT.

The CDR3 is CASNAGEYSYEQYF. The CDR3 DNA is TGTGCCAGCAATGCAGGGGAATACTCCTACGAGCAGTACTTC. The V call is TRBV6-1, the J call TRBJ2-7; a possible D gene is TRBD1 (6 bases). The CDR3 contains 14 residues. CDR1 and CDR2 from the germline V gene are MNHNS and SASEGT. V dropped 7 bases and J dropped 0 bases, with 13 bases sitting between them.

V and J are TRBV19 and TRBJ2-7; TRBD2 might be the D (7 bases). The V gene lost 1 base and the J gene lost 6 bases, with 10 bases spanning the gap. This CDR3 spans 13 amino acids. Germline CDR1 LNHDA, CDR2 SQIVND (reference sequence). The CDR3 loop is CASSIVGGREQYF. The CDR3 DNA reads as TGTGCCAGTAGTATAGTCGGGGGGCGCGAGCAGTACTTC.

This clone was seen only a few times. The rearrangement joins TRBV19 to TRBJ1-4; D gene uncertain. CDR3 length: 14 amino acids. CDR1 and CDR2 from the germline V gene are LNHDA and SQIVND (reference sequence). Trimming took off 4 bases at V and 5 bases at J, with 11 bases between the two ends. CDR3 region: CASSKSTGNEKLFF. The CDR3 DNA reads as TGTGCCAGTAGTAAGTCGACGGGGAATGAAAAACTGTTTTTT.

The genes are TRBV28 and TRBJ1-5; D not certain. V lost 4 bases to trimming and J lost 9 bases, with 10 bases between them. The CDR3 totals 12 residues. Germline V gene data show CDR1 as MDHEN and CDR2 as SYDVKM. The CDR3 DNA reads as TGTGCCAGCAGTTCATCACTTGGGCCCCAGCATTTT. As protein: CASSSSLGPQHF.

The rearrangement links TRBV5-1 to TRBJ2-1, with 11 nucleotides matching TRBD2. The CDR3 sequence is 14 residues long. Losses at the gene ends were 4 bases for V and 8 bases for J; bases not matched to a gene: 5. The germline CDR1 and CDR2 sequences are SGHRS and YFSETQ. Here the CDR3 reads CASSPELAGDEQFF. The CDR3 DNA sequence: TGCGCCAGCAGCCCGGAACTAGCGGGAGATGAGCAGTTCTTC.

This CDR3 reads CASSYSSRGVYEQYF. CDR3 in DNA: TGTGCCAGCAGTTACTCCAGCCGGGGAGTATACGAGCAGTACTTC. The chain employs TRBV6-5 and TRBJ2-7; D might be TRBD2 (5 bases). The V end lost 0 bases, the J end lost 4 bases, and 13 bases lay between the germline ends. CDR1 is MNHEY, CDR2 SVGAGI, per germline. This CDR3 has 15 residues.

The chain carries TRBV11-2 and TRBJ2-2, with 8 bases aligning to TRBD1. From germline, CDR1 is SGHAT and CDR2 FQNNGV. The CDR3 is 17 amino acids. Trimming cost V 5 bases and J 5 bases; bases outside gene matches: 13. The CDR3 DNA is TGTGCCAGCAGCATCACCCAGGGGGCAGGGAAGACCGGGGAGCTGTTTTTT. Amino acid sequence: CASSITQGAGKTGELFF. Variable domain in full (rest from reference TRBV11-2 and TRBJ2-2): EAGVAQSPRYKIIEKRQSVAFWCNPISGHATLYWYQQILGQGPKLLIQFQNNGVVDDSQLPKDRFSAERLKGVDSTLKIQPAKLEDSAVYLCASSITQGAGKTGELFFGEGSRLTVL.

V gene TRBV23-1 combines with J gene TRBJ2-7; no definite D call. TRBV23-1 is filed as an ORF, its function uncertain. V was pared by 0 bases and J by 3 bases, with 24 bases between. The CDR3 runs to 19 residues. CDR3 amino acids: CASSQSDLSASKQGYEQYF. The CDR3 DNA sequence: TGCGCCAGCAGTCAATCGGATTTGAGTGCCTCAAAGCAAGGCTACGAGCAGTACTTC.

In DNA, the CDR3 is TGTGCCAGCAGCGCCGGGACAGACAATCAGCCCCAGCATTTT. Translating gives CASSAGTDNQPQHF. The gene calls are TRBV5-6 and TRBJ1-5; TRBD1 matches at 7 bases. Trimming cost V 4 bases and J 3 bases; bases outside gene matches: 4. The CDR3 loop spans 14 amino acids. Germline V gene sequence: CDR1 SGHDT, CDR2 YYEEEE.

The V call is TRBV9, the J call TRBJ2-5; 9 bases fit TRBD1. The CDR3 covers 15 residues. Looked up from germline, CDR1 is SGDLS and CDR2 is YYNGEE. With V trimmed by 0 bases and J by 5 bases, 5 bases remained unmatched. The CDR3, as DNA: TGTGCCAGCAGCGTAGTAACAGGGGGCGTGGAGACCCAGTACTTC. The encoded protein is CASSVVTGGVETQYF.

This clone is a singleton in its sample. V gene TRBV28 combines with J gene TRBJ1-1; maybe TRBD1 (5 bases). The V gene's germline CDR1 is MDHEN and CDR2 SYDVKM. With 3 bases removed from V and 0 bases from J, the gap between germline ends came to 11 bases. CDR3 length: 15 amino acids. The CDR3 protein is CASSFHGAMNTEAFF. The CDR3 DNA reads TGTGCCAGCAGTTTCCACGGGGCCATGAACACTGAAGCTTTCTTT.